This T cell receptor beta chain is from a study of beta chain features in type 1 diabetes. Remarks on this clone: The antigen is not known.

The sequenced template was cDNA made from the entire isolated RNA. Using immunoSEQ multiplex PCR, the repertoire was profiled, and TCRdb retains in-frame clones only, with some absent. Counted here are a few hundred thousand clones, more than 15% occurring once; the ten biggest clones make up 0.085%. Study findings and constraints: These data did not resolve whether HLA type affects TCRB rearrangement. Patients and controls would share equally any PCR tilt toward shorter templates. Among patients with Type 1 diabetes, TCRB CDR3s were moderately but significantly shorter in every one of the four CD4+ subsets. An over-representation of cells with high TCR expression could result from cDNA sequencing.

Researchers reported sorting CD4+ naive, central memory, regulatory and stem cell-like memory cells via CD45RO/CCR7/CD25/CD127/CD95/CD27. The specimen sequenced was naive CD4+ T cells from blood. The TCR was taken from a man aged 25-45 years with type 1 diabetes.

The CDR3 loop is CASSQDRQRGDTQYF. The CDR3 DNA is TGCGCCAGCAGCCAAGATCGCCAGCGCGGGGATACGCAGTATTTT. This chain connects TRBV4-1 to TRBJ2-3, with D perhaps matching TRBD2 (5 bases). The germline V and J ends were trimmed by 0 bases and 6 bases, with 13 bases remaining between them. This CDR3 region has 15 residues. The germline CDR1 and CDR2 sequences are MGHRA and YSYEKL.